The source of this T cell receptor (beta chain) is a study of shared clonotypes between healthy human individuals (dated by TCRdb to 2018 to 2021). About the investigation overall: Three men and two women, aged 18 to 49 years, made up the cohort. For each donor, CD4 naive and CD4 memory were each run on three plates, CD8 naive on two plates, and CD8 memory on one plate. Blood TCR repertoires of roughly five healthy adults were deeply sequenced to estimate repertoire size and the extent of clonotype sharing between individuals. Libraries were prepared and TCR repertoires were sequenced by different laboratories using diverse techniques, in order to increase sequencing depth and limit assay-specific biases. Between about 0.9 and 10 billion PBMCs per donor were obtained by leukapheresis.

Using the deep immunoSEQ assay, TCR CDR3 regions were amplified from genomic DNA by multiplex PCR. For each cell subset, the extracted genomic DNA was distributed evenly across all wells of several immunoSEQ 96-well plates, and each plate served as one replicate. For sorted subsets, each replicate PCR was loaded with roughly 200 ng genomic DNA, equivalent to 30,000 or so T cell genomes. Purified libraries were measured with a Qubit 3.0 fluorometer, size-checked on a Bioanalyzer 2100, and measured again with the KAPA Library Quantification kit. A separate single-read 150-cycle Illumina NextSeq 550 flow cell was used to sequence each immunoSEQ 96-well plate. As for the original processing: Because the immunoSEQ output held only junctional sequences and lacked quality scores, the filtering could not match the filtering applied to full-length reads. To assign V/J genes and CDR3, sequences were annotated using PyIR, a Python wrapper for IgBLAST v1.9, with IMGT germline references. Reads were removed for weak V/J assignments (E-value above 1e-6), missing CDR3, stop codons, out-of-frame junctions, or ambiguous translated residues. V3J clonotypes were defined by identical inferred V gene, J gene, and CDR3 amino acid sequence. Percentage overlap between repertoires was calculated by dividing the number of shared unique clonotypes by the size of the smaller repertoire. RTK rarefaction, the Chao1 estimator, and Recon v2.1 estimates of unobserved clonotypes were used to assess repertoire richness. OLGA was used to compute generation probabilities for all TCRbeta clonotypes that the gDNA method yielded from four donors. The table comes from immuneACCESS by way of TCRdb, which keeps in-frame sequences with V and J called. Part of the clones is missing from these tables; in studies checked, under half for an unresolved V gene and the rest for unknown reasons. Clone size and the V and J calls come from that table; the DNA yielded D and trimming. This sample lists about 1.5 million clones; roughly 97% were detected once. The ten largest clones represent approximately 1% of the sample.

V is shortened by 8 bases, J by 3 bases, and the region joining them spans 10 bases. CDR3 length: 13 amino acids, cysteine to phenylalanine. The only DNA kept is the CDR3, 39 bases in frame from the first base. Taken from the germline V gene, the CDR1 and CDR2 loops are MNHNS and SASEGT. The donors were healthy, HIV-negative adults who had no recently reported acute infections or vaccinations. All donors were Caucasian adults living in Nashville, Tennessee, USA. Magnetic negative selection was used to enrich CD4+ T cells, after which naive cells were positively selected on CD45RA and the negative fraction became the memory subset. After blood collection by leukapheresis, PBMCs were isolated using Ficoll-Histopaque density gradient centrifugation and then cryopreserved in the vapor phase of liquid nitrogen. Purity and quantity of every magnetically sorted T cell population were checked by analytical flow cytometry. Genomic DNA was isolated from each sorted fraction and quantified by UV absorbance on a Nanodrop 2000c.

About this clone itself: No antigen is known for it. Base qualities were left out, and no much larger clone turns up one base away.

Study-wide conclusions, independent of this receptor: Rarefaction of sorted-subset datasets indicated incomplete sequencing despite the large sequencing depth. Based on pairwise subsampling, the degree of clonotype sharing among donors was expected to be affected by sequencing depth. Compared with non-shared clonotypes, the clonotypes found in all four sorted-subset donors had higher generation probabilities. Across four donors, around 5% of naive CD4, over 3% of naive CD8, approximately 2.5% of memory CD4, and approximately 0.4% of memory CD8 clonotypes were shared. Sampling was restricted to blood, and TCR repertoires in tissue are likely to differ from TCR repertoires in blood. Larger estimated clonotype richness was generally found for naive subsets than for memory subsets. Because the study included only a small number of donors, the genetic and exposure-history diversity represented was limited.

The chain uses TRBV6-1 and TRBJ1-4; no D gene is confidently identified. The receptor was derived from a man aged 25 to 40 in good health. Sequencing input: naive CD4+ T cells sorted from blood. The sample's cell subset or site, from its label and the paper: CD45RA+ positively selected. This receptor has the CDR3 CASRNPANEKLFF. The DNA is TGTGCCAGCCGGAACCCTGCTAATGAAAAACTGTTTTTT.